This TCR beta chain was sequenced during a study of blood T cell repertoires in COVID-19. Study processing details: Using reference gene primer amplification, nucleated cell counts were estimated. Repertoires were generated with immunoSEQ multiplex PCR, while TCRdb's copy carries only in-frame clones and drops some. V and J calls and clone size are given by that table; D and trimming were obtained from the DNA. This table holds approximately 210,000 clones, approximately 84% found once. CDR3 size: 16 residues. Germline CDR1 SGHNT, CDR2 YYREEE (reference sequence). The ends were cut back, 2 bases at V and 4 bases at J, with 13 bases in the middle. This clone was seen just once.

The chain uses TRBV5-4 and TRBJ1-6; D is possibly TRBD1 (5 bases). Sequencing was carried out using peripheral blood. The TCR was taken from a woman aged 50 to 60 with active or convalescent COVID-19. CDR3 nucleotide sequence: TGTGCCAGCAGCTTAGGGGAGGGGAGGTATAATTCACCCCTCCACTTT. As protein: CASSLGEGRYNSPLHF.